This T cell receptor beta chain was recorded in a study of shared clonotypes between healthy human individuals. Study-wide background: The study drew on a couple of women and three men aged 18 to 49 as donors. Three CD4 naive, three CD4 memory, two CD8 naive and one CD8 memory plate were used per donor.

Sequencing was performed with immunoSEQ multiplex PCR; in TCRdb, only in-frame clones are kept and a portion is missing. The sample gives approximately 2.5 million clones, approximately 90% of which show up once; roughly 0.15% is in the top ten. Germline V gene data show CDR1 as SEHNR and CDR2 as FQNEAQ (reference sequence). Trimming left V 2 bases short and J 5 bases short, with 9 bases between. CDR3 size: 13 residues. Only one count was recorded for this clone. The sequence was obtained from a young man in good health. This chain connects TRBV7-9 to TRBJ2-5; D is uncertain. Sequenced: naive CD4+ T cells sorted from blood. Stated subset: CD45RA+ positively selected. This CDR3 is CASSLSGVETQYF. CDR3 DNA: TGTGCCAGCAGCTTAAGTGGCGTGGAGACCCAGTACTTC.